This TCR beta chain was sequenced for a study of OX40 agonist ivuxolimab in advanced cancers. Overall study context: Males comprised roughly four fifths of the group, whose mean age was about 60 years (range roughly 20 to 90). Study-level results: In the expanded peripheral T cells, antigen specificity was never determined. Dose levels from 0.1 to 3.0 mg/kg saw CD4+ and CD8+ blood T cells expand clonally by week 6.

The protocol was immunoSEQ multiplex PCR, while the TCRdb copy is restricted to in-frame clones and leaves out a portion. Among approximately 69,000 clones, 84% were seen once, and the ten largest hold about 8%. A remark on this clone: Its antigen is unidentified.

Trimming cost V 4 bases and J 4 bases, with 16 bases left between them. This CDR3 spans 16 amino acids. Germline lookup yields CDR1 MGHRA and CDR2 YSYEKL. The specimen was CD4+ or CD8+ T cells sorted from blood, collected in a trial of the OX40 agonist ivuxolimab. The chain recombines TRBV4-1 with TRBJ2-2, with D perhaps given as TRBD1 or TRBD2 (6 bases each). This clonotype was sampled from an adult with an advanced solid tumor such as melanoma, head and neck, liver or kidney cancer. This CDR3 reads CASSLYGGSGTGELFF. In DNA form, the CDR3 reads TGCGCCAGCAGCCTGTACGGGGGCTCGGGCACCGGGGAGCTGTTTTTT.